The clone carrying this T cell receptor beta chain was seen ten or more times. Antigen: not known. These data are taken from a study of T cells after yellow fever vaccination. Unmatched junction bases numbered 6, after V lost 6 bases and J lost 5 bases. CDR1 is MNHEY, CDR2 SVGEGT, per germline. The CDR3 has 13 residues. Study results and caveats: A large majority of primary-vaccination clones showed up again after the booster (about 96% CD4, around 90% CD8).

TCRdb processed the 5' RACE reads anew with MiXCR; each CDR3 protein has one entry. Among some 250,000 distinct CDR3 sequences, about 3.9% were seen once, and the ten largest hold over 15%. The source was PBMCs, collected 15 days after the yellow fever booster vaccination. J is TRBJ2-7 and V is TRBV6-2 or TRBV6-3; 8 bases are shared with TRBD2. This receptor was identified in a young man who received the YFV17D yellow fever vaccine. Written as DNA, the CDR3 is TGTGCCAGCAGCCTGACTAGCGCGAACGAGCAGTACGTC. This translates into CASSLTSANEQYV.